The source of this T cell receptor (beta chain) is a study of beta chain features in type 1 diabetes. Findings and caveats of the study: The study found moderately but significantly shorter TCRB CDR3s in all four CD4+ subsets of Type 1 diabetes patients.

Details on this clone: Its antigen is currently unknown. The sample contains more than one DNA sequence encoding this CDR3.

Expressed TCRB transcripts were sequenced because the isolated RNA had all been reverse transcribed beforehand. Assay: immunoSEQ multiplex PCR; the TCRdb copy retains only in-frame clones and omits some. The sample records hundreds of thousands of clones, 15% to 18% being singletons. Trimming took 0 bases from V and 0 from J, leaving 2 bases between them. From germline, CDR1 is KGHSH and CDR2 LQKENI. The CDR3 loop spans 14 amino acids. Material: naive CD4+ T cells from blood. The rearrangement links TRBV18 to TRBJ1-4; D is unclear. This clonotype was obtained from a man in his late teens or twenties in good health. The CDR3 region is CASSPPSTNEKLFF. CDR3 nucleotides: TGTGCCAGCTCACCACCATCAACTAATGAAAAACTGTTTTTT. The full variable domain, in which reference TRBV18 and TRBJ1-4 provide the parts outside the CDR3, is NAGVMQNPRHLVRRRGQEARLRCSPMKGHSHVYWYRQLPEEGLKFMVYLQKENIIDESGMPKERFSAEFPKEGPSILRIQQVVRGDSAAYFCASSPPSTNEKLFFGSGTQLSVL.